These 15 T cell receptor beta chains originate from one sample sequenced in a study of T cells in Graves' hyperthyroidism and ophthalmopathy. Amplified TCR beta CDR3 regions came from RNA transcripts. HTBI primers drove first-round RT-PCR of the TCR CDR3. Each CDR3 protein gets one entry after TCRdb re-called the multiplex PCR reads with MiXCR. The sample contains more than 500,000 distinct CDR3 sequences, 40% to 50% of which appear only once. Input material: peripheral blood or thyroid tissue (not recorded which). The origin of the receptors is an adult woman with Graves' disease, either hyperthyroidism or ophthalmopathy (not recorded which).

This clonotype was observed a single time. The gene calls are TRBV10-1 and TRBJ2-7; 7 bases fit TRBD1. This CDR3 spans 15 amino acids. From germline, CDR1 is WNHNN and CDR2 SYGVQD (reference sequence). Unmatched junction bases numbered 6, after V lost 0 bases and J lost 4 bases. This CDR3 is CASSESTGAGYEQYF. The DNA of the CDR3 is TGCGCCAGCAGTGAGTCAACAGGGGCTGGGTACGAGCAGTACTTC.

The V gene is TRBV6-2 or TRBV6-3, the J gene TRBJ1-6, with D perhaps matching TRBD1 (6 bases). V lost 2 bases, J lost 8 bases, and 10 bases lay in between. Per the germline V gene, CDR1 is MNHEY and CDR2 is SVGEGT. This CDR3 has 14 amino acids. The CDR3 sequence: CASSYVQGHSPLHF. Here the CDR3 DNA reads TGTGCCAGCAGTTACGTACAGGGCCATTCACCCCTCCACTTT.

In this sample, this clonotype turned up a few times. The J gene is TRBJ2-7, the V gene TRBV29-1; the D gene is possibly TRBD2 (6 bases). The germline V gene has CDR1 SQVTM and CDR2 ANQGSEA. CDR3 length: 12 residues. V shed 3 bases and J shed 3 bases, with 9 bases lying between them. CDR3 nucleotides: TGCAGCGTTGATTCGGGGGACTACGAGCAGTACTTC. It translates to CSVDSGDYEQYF.

This clonotype has a count of ten or more. The rearrangement joins TRBV4-1 to TRBJ1-1, with D tentatively TRBD1 (5 bases). Trimming cost V 0 bases and J 1 base, with 9 bases left between them. Germline lookup yields CDR1 MGHRA and CDR2 YSYEKL. The CDR3 has 15 residues. Written as DNA, the CDR3 is TGCGCCAGCAGCCAAGAAACACAGGCGAACACTGAAGCTTTCTTT. Its translation is CASSQETQANTEAFF.

This clonotype is a singleton in its sample. The gene calls are TRBV14 and TRBJ2-6; D unresolved. CDR3 size: 13 residues. CDR1 is SGHDN, CDR2 FVKESK, per germline. Deletions cut 8 bases from V and 2 bases from J, with 7 bases between. CDR3 residues: CASAFAGANVLTF. The CDR3 nucleotides read TGTGCCAGCGCCTTTGCTGGGGCCAACGTCCTGACTTTC. The full variable domain, its missing parts supplied by reference TRBV14 and TRBJ2-6, is EAGVTQFPSHSVIEKGQTVTLRCDPISGHDNLYWYRRVMGKEIKFLLHFVKESKQDESGMPNNRFLAERTGGTYSTLKVQPAELEDSGVYFCASAFAGANVLTFGAGSRLTVL.

J is TRBJ1-2 and V is TRBV7-9; 9 bases fit TRBD1. V shed 4 bases, J shed 6 bases, and the junction held 6 bases outside the gene matches. CDR3 length: 14 residues. CDR1 and CDR2 (germline): SEHNR, FQNEAQ (reference sequence). The CDR3 DNA sequence: TGTGCCAGCAGCTCGGCTGGGACAGGGCATGGCTACACCTTC. This translates into CASSSAGTGHGYTF.

In its sample, this clonotype was seen many times. This rearrangement joins TRBV20-1 to TRBJ1-6, with TRBD1 as a possible D gene (5 bases). V was clipped by 0 bases and J by 7 bases, with 10 bases between them. The CDR3 runs to 14 residues. Germline CDR1 and CDR2: DFQATT and SNEGSKA (reference sequence). The CDR3 here is CSARDRTTNSPLHF. The CDR3, as DNA: TGCAGTGCTAGAGATAGGACAACCAATTCACCCCTCCACTTT.

The chain has TRBV2 and TRBJ2-7; D possibly corresponds to TRBD2 (6 bases). CDR3 length equals 13 residues. From germline, CDR1 is SNHLY and CDR2 FYNNEI. V lost 4 bases, J lost 4 bases, and 11 bases lay in between. In nucleotides, the CDR3 is TGTGCCAGCAGTGCGGGGGAATCATACGAGCAGTACTTC. Amino acids: CASSAGESYEQYF. The entire variable domain, with the rest obtained from reference TRBV2 and TRBJ2-7, is as follows: EPEVTQTPSHQVTQMGQEVILRCVPISNHLYFYWYRQILGQKVEFLVSFYNNEISEKSEIFDDQFSVERPDGSNFTLKIRSTKLEDSAMYFCASSAGESYEQYFGPGTRLTVT.

This chain links TRBV7-9 with TRBJ1-2; TRBD1 matches 8 bases. The CDR3 contains 16 residues. The V gene's germline CDR1 is SEHNR and CDR2 FQNEAQ (reference sequence). The V gene end was trimmed by 6 bases and the J gene end by 4 bases; junction bases not matched to a gene: 13. The CDR3 bases are TGTGCCAGCAGTTTCAGTCGGACAGGGATAATCTATGGCTACACCTTC. This sequence encodes CASSFSRTGIIYGYTF.

This clonotype occurred a few times. The J gene is TRBJ1-2, the V gene TRBV2; 9 positions agree with TRBD1. The CDR3 has 15 amino acids. Losses at the gene ends were 5 bases for V and 2 bases for J; bases not matched to a gene: 6. CDR1 and CDR2 from the germline V gene are SNHLY and FYNNEI. The CDR3: CASSQGTGPNYGYTF. DNA for the CDR3: TGTGCCAGCAGTCAAGGGACAGGGCCCAACTATGGCTACACCTTC.

This clonotype came up many times. This chain connects TRBV25-1 to TRBJ2-3; D assignment may be TRBD1 or TRBD2 (5 bases each). The CDR3 covers 13 residues. Germline CDR1 reads MGHDK; CDR2 reads SYGVNS. The V end was cut by 2 bases, the J end by 6 bases, with 9 bases between. CDR3 nucleotides: TGTGCCAGCAGTGAAGGGGGTGGGGATACGCAGTATTTT. It encodes CASSEGGGDTQYF.

V and J are TRBV7-8 and TRBJ2-3; no definite D call. Trimming pared 5 bases from V and 2 bases from J, leaving 8 bases between. The CDR3 covers 13 residues. Germline CDR1 reads SGHVS; CDR2 reads FQNEAQ. CDR3: CASSRATTDTQYF. In DNA form, the CDR3 reads TGTGCCAGCAGCCGCGCGACCACAGATACGCAGTATTTT.

In this sample, this clonotype turned up a few times. The rearrangement uses TRBV7-9 and TRBJ2-5, with 7 bases aligning to TRBD1. This CDR3 comprises 15 residues. Per germline, CDR1 SEHNR and CDR2 FQNEAQ (reference sequence). Trimming removed 4 bases from V and 8 bases from J; junction bases left unmatched: 13. The CDR3 DNA sequence: TGTGCCAGCAGCTCTCGGACAGGCAGCGTTGGAACCCAGTACTTC. This translates into CASSSRTGSVGTQYF.

This clonotype showed up many times. The V call is TRBV29-1, the J call TRBJ1-2; D is undetermined. V gave up 0 bases and J gave up 4 bases, with 3 bases separating them. Germline V gives CDR1 SQVTM, CDR2 ANQGSEA. CDR3 length: 11 residues. The CDR3 region has the DNA TGCAGCGTTGAAGAGGGCTATGGCTACACCTTC. Translating gives CSVEEGYGYTF.

This clonotype turned up a few times. The chain is built from TRBV12-3 or TRBV12-4 and TRBJ2-7; 9 nucleotides align to TRBD1. V trimming: 6 bases; J trimming: 4 bases; junction bases outside the gene matches: 4. This CDR3 region has 13 residues. The CDR3 sequence is CASRQGARYEQYF. CDR3 in DNA: TGTGCCAGCAGACAGGGGGCGAGATACGAGCAGTACTTC.